This TCR beta chain stems from a study of T cells in Graves' hyperthyroidism and ophthalmopathy. General study results and limits: Expanded thyroid clonotypes (above 0.001) were mostly also found in blood. A model using 13 V-J features told ophthalmopathy apart from stable hyperthyroidism.

This clonotype was counted between two and nine times. Its antigen remains unknown. At one boundary the junction diverges from the germline segment, which might be a read error. CDR1 and CDR2 (germline): ENHRY, SYGVKD. The CDR3 has 13 amino acids. TCR beta CDR3 region amplification was performed from RNA transcripts. RT-PCR in the first round (using the HTBI primer set) targeted the TCR CDR3. Each CDR3 protein gets one entry after TCRdb re-called the multiplex PCR reads with MiXCR. The data hold 300,000 to 400,000 distinct CDR3 sequences, with approximately 22% observed a single time. Absent ophthalmopathy progression within 18 months defined stable Graves' hyperthyroidism. Investigators excluded patients with uncontrolled infection, other autoimmune disease, pregnancy or lactation.

V is TRBV10-3 and J is TRBJ2-7; 7 bases map to TRBD1. Material: blood. This sequence originates from a woman between 45 and 65 years old with Graves' hyperthyroidism. CDR3 coding DNA: TGTGGCATCAGACAGGGTTTCCCCTACGAGCAGTACTTC. Amino acid sequence: CGIRQGFPYEQYF.